Each of the 5 T cell receptor beta chains below was sequenced from the same sample in a study of T cells in Graves' hyperthyroidism and ophthalmopathy. It was RNA transcripts that yielded the amplified TCR beta CDR3 regions. In the first-round RT-PCR of the TCR CDR3, the HTBI primer set was used. A single record per CDR3 protein comes from TCRdb applying MiXCR to the multiplex PCR reads. The sample carries about 410,000 distinct CDR3 sequences, around 15% recorded once. The source material was blood. These receptors all stem from a man between 18 and 35 years old with Graves' ophthalmopathy.

This clonotype was counted many times. This chain links TRBV7-8 with TRBJ1-6; 7 nucleotides match TRBD1. Germline CDR1 reads SGHVS; CDR2 reads FQNEAQ. The CDR3 sequence is 16 residues long. V gave up 2 bases and J gave up 5 bases; unmatched junction bases: 6. For the CDR3, the DNA is TGTGCCAGCAGCTTACAGGGGGGCAGCCATAATTCACCCCTCCACTTT. The encoded protein is CASSLQGGSHNSPLHF.

This clonotype was seen a few times. The chain employs TRBV19 and TRBJ2-5, with D possibly called TRBD1 or TRBD2 (5 bases each). In germline, CDR1 is LNHDA, CDR2 SQIVND (reference sequence). V was shortened by 6 bases and J by 5 bases, with 16 bases between the two germline ends. CDR3 length: 14 amino acids. The DNA for the CDR3 is TGTGCCAGTAGGTCCGGGGCAGGGCCGGAGACCCAGTACTTC. Its translation: CASRSGAGPETQYF.

This chain links TRBV7-3 with TRBJ2-1, with 12 bases aligning to TRBD2. The CDR3 is 15 residues long. Germline V CDR1 and CDR2: SGHTA, FQGTGA. With 5 bases clipped from V and 6 bases from J, the junction kept 5 bases outside the gene matches. The CDR3 reads CASSRLAGVGNEQFF. The DNA of the CDR3 is TGTGCCAGCAGCCGACTAGCGGGAGTGGGCAATGAGCAGTTCTTC.

This clonotype was seen repeatedly, ten times or more. V is TRBV20-1 and J is TRBJ2-3; D unresolved. The V and J ends lost 0 bases and 5 bases respectively, with 6 bases between them. Germline loops: CDR1 DFQATT, CDR2 SNEGSKA (reference sequence). This CDR3 spans 12 amino acids. CDR3 in DNA: TGCAGTGCTAGAGATGCGCTAGATACGCAGTATTTT. Its protein product is CSARDALDTQYF.

This clonotype has at least ten counts. V and J are TRBV4-1 and TRBJ2-1; the match to TRBD2 covers 8 bases. This CDR3 has 17 residues. Losses at the gene ends were 4 bases for V and 7 bases for J; bases not matched to a gene: 15. Germline CDR1 MGHRA, CDR2 YSYEKL. DNA of the CDR3: TGCGCCAGCAGCCCTTCCGGAGGTTTGGCTAGCGGGAATGAGCAGTTCTTC. It encodes CASSPSGGLASGNEQFF.